This entry concerns a single T cell receptor beta chain. The antigen is undetermined. Since a much larger clone is just one base distant, this may be a read error. RNA transcripts were the template for amplifying TCR beta CDR3 regions. The study used the HTBI primer set for a first-round RT-PCR of the TCR CDR3. TCRdb re-called the multiplex PCR reads through MiXCR, storing one row per CDR3 protein. Counted here are hundreds of thousands of distinct CDR3 sequences, around 46% occurring once; the ten biggest clones make up roughly 8.2%. This sample was taken from a study of T cells in Graves' hyperthyroidism and ophthalmopathy. Study-level points and caveats: Most clonotypes expanded in thyroid above 0.001 were likewise present in blood.

The length of the CDR3 is 15 residues. V was clipped by 5 bases and J by 7 bases; unmatched bases: 8. CDR1 SEHNR and CDR2 FQNEAQ come from the germline V gene (reference sequence). This receptor was identified in a woman in her late teens or twenties with Graves' hyperthyroidism. V gene TRBV7-9 combines with J gene TRBJ2-5, with 12 bases fitting TRBD2. What was sequenced was peripheral blood or thyroid tissue (not recorded which). CDR3 in amino acids: CASSPLAGGKGTQYF. In DNA form, the CDR3 reads TGTGCCAGCAGCCCCCTAGCGGGAGGGAAAGGGACCCAGTACTTC.